The rows below give T cell receptor beta chains drawn from one sample of a study of cytomegalovirus exposure and HLA in healthy donors. The data were produced by immunoSEQ multiplex PCR, yet TCRdb's version contains in-frame clones alone and is incomplete. Among some 190,000 clones, 75% to 80% were seen once, and the ten largest hold 2.9%. Sequencing was performed on PBMCs. These TCRs come from a female donor in good health and CMV-seronegative. The CDR3 runs from the conserved cysteine through the conserved F or W. Fields, in order: clone size, J gene, D gene, V gene, CDR3 protein, CDR3 DNA. A D gene is named only where the DNA matches it firmly. Size tells how often a clone was seen (once, few, many) or the class of an expanded clone, and some rows leave it out.

>once|TRBJ2-7|TRBD1|TRBV27
CASAFKPGGYYEQYF
TGTGCCAGCGCTTTTAAACCAGGGGGCTACTACGAGCAGTACTTC
>.|TRBJ1-1|.|TRBV13
CASRLGGTRAFF
TGTGCCAGCAGACTCGGGGGTACCCGAGCTTTCTTT
>.|TRBJ2-5|TRBD2|TRBV11-3
CASRGGETQYF
TGTGCCAGCAGGGGGGGGGAGACCCAGTACTTC
>.|TRBJ2-5|.|TRBV29-1
CSVLAPGETQYF
TGCAGCGTCCTTGCACCAGGAGAGACCCAGTACTTC
>once|TRBJ1-1|.|TRBV14
CASSMGANTEAFF
TGTGCCAGCAGCATGGGGGCAAACACTGAAGCTTTCTTT
>.|TRBJ1-4|.|TRBV18
CASSPARVGEKLFF
TGTGCCAGCTCCCCGGCGAGGGTTGGCGAAAAACTGTTTTTT
>.|TRBJ1-4|TRBD1|TRBV30
CACWSGQGTEKLFF
TGTGCCTGTTGGTCGGGACAGGGAACGGAAAAACTGTTTTTT
>.|TRBJ1-1|.|TRBV6-1
CATEGGGTEAFF
TGTGCCACCGAAGGGGGGGGAACTGAAGCTTTCTTT
>.|TRBJ2-1|.|TRBV5-6
CASSIDMTDGHEQFF
TGTGCCAGCAGCATAGACATGACCGACGGCCATGAGCAGTTCTTC
>.|TRBJ2-2|TRBD1|TRBV9
CASSVVGQGTGELFF
TGTGCCAGCAGCGTAGTGGGACAGGGTACCGGGGAGCTGTTTTTT
>.|TRBJ1-1|TRBD1|TRBV19
CASGGQGRNTEAFF
TGTGCCAGTGGGGGACAGGGTAGGAATACTGAAGCTTTCTTT
>once|TRBJ2-7|TRBD1|TRBV10-2
CASRVGQGIYEQYF
TGCGCCAGCAGGGTGGGACAGGGGATCTACGAGCAGTACTTC
>few|TRBJ1-1|TRBD1|TRBV9
CASSPKTGPMNTEAFF
TGTGCCAGCAGCCCCAAGACAGGGCCTATGAACACTGAAGCTTTCTTT
>.|TRBJ1-1|.|TRBV29-1
CSVEGGTPYTEAFF
TGCAGCGTTGAAGGAGGGACACCGTACACTGAAGCTTTCTTT
>few|TRBJ2-7|TRBD1|TRBV4-1
CASSQETGETYEQYF
TGCGCCAGCAGCCAAGAGACAGGGGAGACCTACGAGCAGTACTTC
>.|TRBJ2-7|TRBD2|TRBV27
CASSLDSGLAGFEQYF
TGTGCCAGCAGTTTAGATTCCGGACTAGCGGGATTCGAGCAGTACTTC
>.|TRBJ2-5|TRBD1|TRBV19
CASSLGTASQETQYF
TGTGCCAGTAGTCTTGGGACAGCTAGCCAAGAGACCCAGTACTTC
>.|TRBJ2-7|TRBD2|TRBV18
CASSPGLAGGQEQYF
TGTGCCAGCTCACCAGGACTAGCGGGGGGGCAAGAGCAGTACTTC
>.|TRBJ1-6|TRBD1|TRBV7-6
CASSFGQGSNSPLHF
TGTGCCAGCAGCTTTGGACAGGGGAGTAATTCACCCCTCCACTTT
>.|TRBJ2-5|.|TRBV11-2
CATRDFQETQYF
TGTGCCACCAGAGACTTCCAAGAGACCCAGTACTTC
>.|TRBJ2-5|.|TRBV7-9
CSSSLNTGKETQYF
TGTTCCAGCAGCTTAAACACAGGGAAGGAGACCCAGTACTTC
>.|TRBJ2-7|TRBD1|TRBV5-4
CASSGTGRNFEQYF
TGTGCCAGCAGCGGGACAGGACGAAACTTCGAGCAGTACTTC
>.|TRBJ1-5|.|TRBV5-6
CASSLARESHKPQHF
TGTGCCAGCAGCTTGGCCCGGGAAAGTCATAAGCCCCAGCATTTT
>.|TRBJ2-5|.|TRBV15
CATSREVSRETQYF
TGTGCCACCAGCAGAGAGGTATCGCGTGAGACCCAGTACTTC
>.|TRBJ2-4|TRBD2|TRBV9
CASSVAAGGVNIQYF
TGTGCCAGCAGCGTAGCCGCGGGGGGGGTTAACATTCAGTACTTC
>.|TRBJ2-7|TRBD1|TRBV6-1
CASKSGTGVYEQYF
TGTGCCAGCAAAAGCGGGACAGGGGTCTACGAGCAGTACTTC
>few|TRBJ2-5|TRBD1|TRBV7-9
CASSPRQGPLFWYF
TGTGCCAGCAGCCCCCGACAGGGGCCCTTGTTCTGGTACTTC
>.|TRBJ2-3|.|TRBV6-1
CASSKGTLDPYGTQYF
TGTGCCAGCAGTAAAGGGACATTGGACCCCTATGGTACGCAGTATTTT
>.|TRBJ2-1|.|TRBV10-3
CAIRDSNYNEQFF
TGTGCCATCAGAGACAGTAACTACAATGAGCAGTTCTTC
>.|TRBJ1-6|TRBD1|TRBV2
CASRGQAPSNSPLHF
TGTGCCAGCAGGGGACAGGCTCCTTCAAATTCACCCCTCCACTTT
>.|TRBJ2-3|TRBD1|TRBV7-9
CASSTDRVTDTQYF
TGTGCCAGCAGCACAGACAGGGTTACAGATACGCAGTATTTT
>.|TRBJ2-5|TRBD1|TRBV7-2
CASSFSGQGTETQYF
TGTGCCAGCAGCTTCTCCGGACAGGGCACAGAGACCCAGTACTTC
>.|TRBJ2-3|TRBD2|TRBV5-1
CASSISGGGPDTQYF
TGCGCCAGCAGCATTAGCGGGGGAGGTCCAGATACGCAGTATTTT
>.|TRBJ1-4|.|TRBV15
CATSRDWARDEKLFF
TGTGCCACCAGCAGAGATTGGGCGAGGGATGAAAAACTGTTTTTT
>few|TRBJ2-1|TRBD1|TRBV25-1
CASSDVRQGVNEQFF
TGTGCCAGCAGTGACGTAAGACAGGGGGTGAATGAGCAGTTCTTC
>.|TRBJ2-3|.|TRBV29-1
CSAPSRDTQYF
TGCAGCGCCCCGTCGCGAGATACGCAGTATTTT
>.|TRBJ2-1|.|TRBV6-5
CASSYEGPNEQFF
TGTGCCAGCAGTTACGAGGGCCCCAATGAGCAGTTCTTC
>.|TRBJ2-7|.|TRBV6-5
CASSYTRLSYEQYF
TGTGCCAGCAGTTACACTAGGCTTAGCTACGAGCAGTACTTC
>.|TRBJ1-4|.|TRBV5-4
CASSFLPGEKLFF
TGTGCCAGCAGCTTCCTACCCGGTGAAAAACTGTTTTTT
>.|TRBJ2-6|TRBD1|TRBV9
CASGQGGSGANVLTF
TGTGCCAGCGGACAGGGGGGGTCTGGGGCCAACGTCCTGACTTTC
>few|TRBJ2-2|TRBD2|TRBV7-2
CASSLVVSGSRELFF
TGTGCCAGCAGCTTAGTTGTTAGCGGGAGCAGGGAGCTGTTTTTT
>.|TRBJ2-2|TRBD2|TRBV27
CASRPSGTSGGELFF
TGTGCCAGCAGACCCTCCGGGACTAGCGGTGGGGAGCTGTTTTTT
>.|TRBJ1-6|.|TRBV6-6
CASSLGTIGSPLHF
TGTGCCAGCAGTCTCGGGACAATAGGGTCACCCCTCCACTTT
>.|TRBJ1-1|.|TRBV28
CASSLYSNEAFF
TGTGCCAGCAGTTTATACTCGAATGAAGCTTTCTTT
>.|TRBJ2-1|TRBD2|TRBV27
CASSLVGGEAYNEQFF
TGTGCCAGCAGTTTAGTCGGGGGGGAGGCCTACAATGAGCAGTTCTTC
>.|TRBJ2-7|TRBD2|TRBV2
CASNFGLAASAVQYF
TGTGCCAGCAATTTCGGACTAGCGGCCTCGGCGGTGCAGTACTTC
>.|TRBJ2-5|.|TRBV6-4
CASSDPHTPGQETQYF
TGTGCCAGCAGTGACCCCCACACGCCAGGGCAAGAGACCCAGTACTTC
>.|TRBJ2-5|.|TRBV4-1
CASSQVQGGVETQYF
TGCGCCAGCAGCCAAGTTCAGGGGGGAGTGGAGACCCAGTACTTC
>.|TRBJ2-7|.|TRBV12-5
CASGLLGTRYEQYF
TGTGCTAGTGGTTTGCTAGGAACGAGGTACGAGCAGTACTTC
>.|TRBJ2-6|.|TRBV29-1
CSVAPEGLPGANVLTF
TGCAGCGTTGCCCCCGAGGGACTTCCTGGGGCCAACGTCCTGACTTTC
>.|TRBJ1-5|TRBD1|TRBV2
CATRDVGQGQWQPQHF
TGTGCCACCCGGGACGTTGGACAGGGGCAATGGCAGCCCCAGCATTTT
>.|TRBJ2-5|.|TRBV18
CASSPKDWQGQETQYF
TGTGCCAGCTCCCCCAAGGATTGGCAGGGGCAAGAGACCCAGTACTTC
>.|TRBJ1-1|.|TRBV7-3
CASSLPGLEAFF
TGTGCCAGCAGCTTGCCGGGACTTGAAGCTTTCTTT
>.|TRBJ2-1|TRBD2|TRBV28
CASSLSGLADLYNEQFF
TGTGCCAGCAGTTTATCCGGCCTAGCGGATCTCTACAATGAGCAGTTCTTC
>once|TRBJ2-3|.|TRBV5-1
CASSLDSTSTDTQYF
TGCGCCAGCAGCTTGGACTCCACCAGCACAGATACGCAGTATTTT